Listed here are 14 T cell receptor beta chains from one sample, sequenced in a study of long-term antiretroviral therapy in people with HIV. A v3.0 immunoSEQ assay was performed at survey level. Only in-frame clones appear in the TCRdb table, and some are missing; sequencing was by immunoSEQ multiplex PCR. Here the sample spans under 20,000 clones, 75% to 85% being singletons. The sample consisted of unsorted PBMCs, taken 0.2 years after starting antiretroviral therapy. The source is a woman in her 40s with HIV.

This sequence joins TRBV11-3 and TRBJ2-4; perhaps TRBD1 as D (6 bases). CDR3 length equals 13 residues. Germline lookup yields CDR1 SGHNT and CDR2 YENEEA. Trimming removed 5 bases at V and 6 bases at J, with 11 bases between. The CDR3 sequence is CASSDGQLNIQYF. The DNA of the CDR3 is TGTGCCAGCAGCGACGGACAGTTAAACATTCAGTACTTC.

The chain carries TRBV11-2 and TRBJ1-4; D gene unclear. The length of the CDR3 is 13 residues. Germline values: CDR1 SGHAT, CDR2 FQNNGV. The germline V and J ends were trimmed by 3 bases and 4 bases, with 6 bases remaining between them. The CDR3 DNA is TGTGCCAGCAGCTTTGGTGTTAATGAAAAACTGTTTTTT. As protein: CASSFGVNEKLFF. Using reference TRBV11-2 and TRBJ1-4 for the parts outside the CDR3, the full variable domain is EAGVAQSPRYKIIEKRQSVAFWCNPISGHATLYWYQQILGQGPKLLIQFQNNGVVDDSQLPKDRFSAERLKGVDSTLKIQPAKLEDSAVYLCASSFGVNEKLFFGSGTQLSVL.

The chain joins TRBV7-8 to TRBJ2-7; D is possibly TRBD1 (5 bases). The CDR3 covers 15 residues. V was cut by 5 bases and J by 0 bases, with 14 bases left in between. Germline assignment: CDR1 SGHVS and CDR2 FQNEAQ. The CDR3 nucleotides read TGTGCCAGCAGCCTTGGGGCTGATTCCTCCTACGAGCAGTACTTC. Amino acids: CASSLGADSSYEQYF.

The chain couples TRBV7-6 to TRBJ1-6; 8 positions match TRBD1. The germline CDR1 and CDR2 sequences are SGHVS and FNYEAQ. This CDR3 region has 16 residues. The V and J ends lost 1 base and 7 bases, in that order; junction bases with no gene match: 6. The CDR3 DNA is TGTGCCAGCAGCTTAGGAGAGACAGGGGCCAATTCACCCCTCCACTTT. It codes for CASSLGETGANSPLHF.

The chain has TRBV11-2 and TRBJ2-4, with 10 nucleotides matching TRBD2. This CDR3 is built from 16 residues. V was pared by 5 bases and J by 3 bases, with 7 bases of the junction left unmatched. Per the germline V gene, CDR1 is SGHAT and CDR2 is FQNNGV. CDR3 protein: CASSLLAGEVKNIQYF. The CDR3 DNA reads TGTGCCAGCAGCCTCCTAGCGGGAGAGGTCAAAAACATTCAGTACTTC.

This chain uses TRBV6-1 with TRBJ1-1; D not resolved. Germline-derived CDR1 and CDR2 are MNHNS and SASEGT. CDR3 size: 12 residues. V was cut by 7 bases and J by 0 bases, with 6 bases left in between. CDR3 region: CASIIVNTEAFF. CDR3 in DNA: TGTGCCAGCATCATCGTGAACACTGAAGCTTTCTTT.

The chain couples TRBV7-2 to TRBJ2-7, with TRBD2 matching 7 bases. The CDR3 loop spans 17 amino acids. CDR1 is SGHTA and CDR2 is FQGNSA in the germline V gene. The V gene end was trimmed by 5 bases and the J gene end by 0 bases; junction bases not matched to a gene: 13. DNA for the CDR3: TGTGCCAGCAGCCAACCCGGGGGGAGGACCCTCTCCTACGAGCAGTACTTC. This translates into CASSQPGGRTLSYEQYF.

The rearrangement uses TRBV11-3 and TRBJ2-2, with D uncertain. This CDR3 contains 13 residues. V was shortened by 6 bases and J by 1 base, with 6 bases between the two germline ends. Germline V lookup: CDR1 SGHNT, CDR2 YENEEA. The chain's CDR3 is CASSSQNTGELFF. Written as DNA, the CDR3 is TGTGCCAGCAGTTCACAGAACACCGGGGAGCTGTTTTTT.

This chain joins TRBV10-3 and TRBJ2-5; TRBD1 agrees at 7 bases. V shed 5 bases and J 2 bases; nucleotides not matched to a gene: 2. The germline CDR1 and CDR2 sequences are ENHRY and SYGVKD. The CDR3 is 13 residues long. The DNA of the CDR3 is TGTGCCATCAGTACGGGACAGCAAGAGACCCAGTACTTC. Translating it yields CAISTGQQETQYF.

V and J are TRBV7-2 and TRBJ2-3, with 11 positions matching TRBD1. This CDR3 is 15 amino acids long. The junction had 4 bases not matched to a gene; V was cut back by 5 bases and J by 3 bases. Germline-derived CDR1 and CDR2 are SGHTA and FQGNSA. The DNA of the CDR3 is TGTGCCAGCAGCCCCGGGACAGGGGGTACAGATACGCAGTATTTT. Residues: CASSPGTGGTDTQYF.

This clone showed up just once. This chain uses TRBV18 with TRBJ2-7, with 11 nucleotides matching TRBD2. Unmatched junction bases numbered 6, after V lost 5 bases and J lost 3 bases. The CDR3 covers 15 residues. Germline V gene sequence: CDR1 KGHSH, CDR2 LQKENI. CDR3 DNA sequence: TGTGCCAGCTCAATTACTAGCGGGAGCCTCTACGAGCAGTACTTC. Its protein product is CASSITSGSLYEQYF.

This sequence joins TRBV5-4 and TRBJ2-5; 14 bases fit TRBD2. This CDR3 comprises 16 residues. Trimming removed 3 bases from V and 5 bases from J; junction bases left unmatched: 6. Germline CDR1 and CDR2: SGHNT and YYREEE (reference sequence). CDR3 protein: CASSSRLAGGWETQYF. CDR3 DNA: TGTGCCAGCAGCTCCCGACTAGCGGGGGGGTGGGAGACCCAGTACTTC.

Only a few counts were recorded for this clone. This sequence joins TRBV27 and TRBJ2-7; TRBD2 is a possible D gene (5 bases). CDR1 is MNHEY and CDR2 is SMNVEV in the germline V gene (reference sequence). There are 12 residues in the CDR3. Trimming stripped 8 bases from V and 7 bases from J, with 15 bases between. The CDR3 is CASGGLGGEQYF. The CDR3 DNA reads TGTGCCAGCGGCGGACTGGGTGGGGAGCAGTACTTC.

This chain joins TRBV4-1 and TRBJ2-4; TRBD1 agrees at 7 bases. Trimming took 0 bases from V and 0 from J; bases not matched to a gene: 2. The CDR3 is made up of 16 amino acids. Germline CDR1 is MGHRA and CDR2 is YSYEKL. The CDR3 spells CASSQEGTVAKNIQYF. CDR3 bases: TGCGCCAGCAGCCAAGAAGGGACAGTAGCCAAAAACATTCAGTACTTC.